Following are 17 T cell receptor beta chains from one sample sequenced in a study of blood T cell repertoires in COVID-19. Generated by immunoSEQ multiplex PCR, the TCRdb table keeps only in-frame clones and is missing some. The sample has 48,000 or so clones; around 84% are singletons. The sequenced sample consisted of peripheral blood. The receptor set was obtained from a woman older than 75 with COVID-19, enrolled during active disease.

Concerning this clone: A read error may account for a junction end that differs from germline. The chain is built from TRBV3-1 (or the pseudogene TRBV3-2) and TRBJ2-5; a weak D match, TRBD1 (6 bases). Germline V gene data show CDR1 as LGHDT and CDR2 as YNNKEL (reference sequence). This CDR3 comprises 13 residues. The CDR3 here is CASSRRGQEIQYF. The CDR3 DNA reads TGTGCCAGCAGCCGCAGGGGCCAAGAGATCCAGTACTTC.

CDR3 loop: CASNNERLNYEQYF. CDR3 coding DNA: TGTGCCAGCAACAACGAGCGGCTCAACTACGAGCAGTACTTC. The J gene is TRBJ2-7, the V gene TRBV6-1; a weak D match, TRBD2 (5 bases). Germline V lookup: CDR1 MNHNS, CDR2 SASEGT. V lost 7 bases and J lost 3, with 16 bases in between. CDR3 size: 14 residues.

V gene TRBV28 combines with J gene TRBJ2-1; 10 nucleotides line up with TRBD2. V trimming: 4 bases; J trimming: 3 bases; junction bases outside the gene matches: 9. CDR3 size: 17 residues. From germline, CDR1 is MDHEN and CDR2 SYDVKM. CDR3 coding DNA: TGTGCCAGCAGTTACAGCGGGAGGGCCACTCTCTACAATGAGCAGTTCTTC. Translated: CASSYSGRATLYNEQFF.

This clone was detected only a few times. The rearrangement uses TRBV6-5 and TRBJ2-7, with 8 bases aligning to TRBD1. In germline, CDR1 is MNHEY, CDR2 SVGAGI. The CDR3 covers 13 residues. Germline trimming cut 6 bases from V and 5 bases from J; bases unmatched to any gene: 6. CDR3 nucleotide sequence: TGTGCCAGCAGCTGGACAGGGAGGAACGAGCAGTACTTC. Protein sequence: CASSWTGRNEQYF.

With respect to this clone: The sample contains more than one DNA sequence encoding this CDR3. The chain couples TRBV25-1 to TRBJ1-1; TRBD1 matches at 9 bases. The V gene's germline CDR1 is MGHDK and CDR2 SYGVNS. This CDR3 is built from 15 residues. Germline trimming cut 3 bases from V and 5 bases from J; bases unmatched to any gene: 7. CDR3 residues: CASSDLGTGRTEAFF. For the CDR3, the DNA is TGTGCCAGCAGTGACTTGGGGACAGGGCGGACTGAAGCTTTCTTT.

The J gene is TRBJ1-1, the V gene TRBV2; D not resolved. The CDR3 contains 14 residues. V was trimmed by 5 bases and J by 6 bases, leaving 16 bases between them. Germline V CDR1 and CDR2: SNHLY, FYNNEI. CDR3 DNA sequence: TGTGCCAGCAGTCTTGTTGGGGAAGCGGCTGAAGCTTTCTTT. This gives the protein CASSLVGEAAEAFF.

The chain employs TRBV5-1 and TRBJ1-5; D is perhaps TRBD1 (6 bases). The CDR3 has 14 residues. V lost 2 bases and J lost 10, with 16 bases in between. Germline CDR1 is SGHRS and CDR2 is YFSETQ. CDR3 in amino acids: CASSLQGPHGPQHF. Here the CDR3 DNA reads TGCGCCAGCAGCTTACAGGGTCCTCATGGTCCCCAGCATTTT.

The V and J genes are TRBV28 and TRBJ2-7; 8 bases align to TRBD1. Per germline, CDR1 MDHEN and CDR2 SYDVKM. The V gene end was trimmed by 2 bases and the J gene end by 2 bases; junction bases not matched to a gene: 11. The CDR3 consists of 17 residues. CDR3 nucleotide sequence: TGTGCCAGCAGTTTAATGGCAGGGGGCAGTATCACCTACGAGCAGTACTTC. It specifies CASSLMAGGSITYEQYF.

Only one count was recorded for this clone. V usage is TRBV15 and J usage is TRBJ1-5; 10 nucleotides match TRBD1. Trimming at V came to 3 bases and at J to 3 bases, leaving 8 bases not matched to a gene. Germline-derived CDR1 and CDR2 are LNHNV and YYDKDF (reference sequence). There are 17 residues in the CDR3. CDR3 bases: TGTGCCACCAGCAGGGACAGGGGGACCTATTTCAATCAGCCCCAGCATTTT. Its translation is CATSRDRGTYFNQPQHF.

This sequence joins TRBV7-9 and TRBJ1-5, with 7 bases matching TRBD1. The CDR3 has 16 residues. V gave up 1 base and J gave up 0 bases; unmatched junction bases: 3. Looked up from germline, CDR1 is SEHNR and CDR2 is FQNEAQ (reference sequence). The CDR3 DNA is TGTGCCAGCAGCTTAGAGGGACAGACTAGCAATCAGCCCCAGCATTTT. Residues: CASSLEGQTSNQPQHF.

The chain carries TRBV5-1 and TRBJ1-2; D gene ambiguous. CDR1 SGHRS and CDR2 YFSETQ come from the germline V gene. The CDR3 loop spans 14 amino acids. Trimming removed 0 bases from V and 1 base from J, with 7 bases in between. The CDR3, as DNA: TGCGCCAGCAGCTTGGGGCAGTATAACTATGGCTACACCTTC. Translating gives CASSLGQYNYGYTF.

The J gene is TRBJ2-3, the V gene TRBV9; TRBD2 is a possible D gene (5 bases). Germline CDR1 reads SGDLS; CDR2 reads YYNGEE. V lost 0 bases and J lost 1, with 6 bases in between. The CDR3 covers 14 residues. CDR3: CASSVDGGTDTQYF. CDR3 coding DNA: TGTGCCAGCAGCGTAGACGGGGGCACAGATACGCAGTATTTT.

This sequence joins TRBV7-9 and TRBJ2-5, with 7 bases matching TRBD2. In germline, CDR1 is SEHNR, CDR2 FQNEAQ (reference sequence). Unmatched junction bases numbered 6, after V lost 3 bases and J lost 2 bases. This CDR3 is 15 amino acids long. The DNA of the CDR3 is TGTGCCAGCAGCTTGGGGGGGATCCCACAAGAGACCCAGTACTTC. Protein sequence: CASSLGGIPQETQYF. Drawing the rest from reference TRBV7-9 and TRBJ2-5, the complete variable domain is DTGVSQNPRHKITKRGQNVTFRCDPISEHNRLYWYRQTLGQGPEFLTYFQNEAQLEKSRLLSDRFSAERPKGSFSTLEIQRTEQGDSAMYLCASSLGGIPQETQYFGPGTRLLVL.

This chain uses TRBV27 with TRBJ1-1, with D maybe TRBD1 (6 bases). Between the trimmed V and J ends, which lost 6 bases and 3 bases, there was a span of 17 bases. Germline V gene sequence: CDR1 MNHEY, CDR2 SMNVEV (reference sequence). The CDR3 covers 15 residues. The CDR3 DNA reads TGTGCCAGCAGACGCGTGGCAGGGGTGGACACTGAAGCTTTCTTT. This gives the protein CASRRVAGVDTEAFF.

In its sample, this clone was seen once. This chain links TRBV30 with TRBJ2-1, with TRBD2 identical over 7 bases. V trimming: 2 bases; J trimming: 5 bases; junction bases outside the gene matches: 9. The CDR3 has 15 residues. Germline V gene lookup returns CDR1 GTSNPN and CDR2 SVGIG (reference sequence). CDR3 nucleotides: TGTGCCTGGAGTCCCGGGCTAGCGGCCAACAATGAGCAGTTCTTC. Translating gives CAWSPGLAANNEQFF.

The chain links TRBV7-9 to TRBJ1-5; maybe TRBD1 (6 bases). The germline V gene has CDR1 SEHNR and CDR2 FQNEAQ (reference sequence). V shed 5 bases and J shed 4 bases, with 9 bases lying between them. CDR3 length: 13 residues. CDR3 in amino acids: CASSPQGNQPQHF. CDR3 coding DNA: TGTGCCAGCAGCCCCCAGGGGAATCAGCCCCAGCATTTT.

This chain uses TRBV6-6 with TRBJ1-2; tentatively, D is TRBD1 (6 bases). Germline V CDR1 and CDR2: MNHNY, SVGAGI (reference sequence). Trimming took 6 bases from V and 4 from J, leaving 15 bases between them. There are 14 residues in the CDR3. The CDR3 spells CASRAGGSGYGYTF. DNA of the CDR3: TGTGCCAGCAGGGCGGGGGGCTCTGGCTATGGCTACACCTTC.